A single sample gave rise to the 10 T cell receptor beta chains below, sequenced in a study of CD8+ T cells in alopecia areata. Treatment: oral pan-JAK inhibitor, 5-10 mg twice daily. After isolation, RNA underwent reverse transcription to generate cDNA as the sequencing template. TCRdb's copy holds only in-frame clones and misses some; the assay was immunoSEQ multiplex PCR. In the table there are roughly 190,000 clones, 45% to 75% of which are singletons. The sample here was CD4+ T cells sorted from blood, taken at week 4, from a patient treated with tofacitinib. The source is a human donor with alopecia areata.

CDR3 coding DNA: TGTGCCAGCAGCCAAGTAGGCGGGGGGTACGAGCAGTACTTC. Translation gives CASSQVGGGYEQYF. This chain joins TRBV4-2 and TRBJ2-7; 8 nucleotides match TRBD2. The V gene end was trimmed by 1 base and the J gene end by 4 bases; junction bases not matched to a gene: 3. CDR1 and CDR2 from the germline V gene are LGHNA and YNFKEQ. The CDR3 loop spans 14 amino acids.

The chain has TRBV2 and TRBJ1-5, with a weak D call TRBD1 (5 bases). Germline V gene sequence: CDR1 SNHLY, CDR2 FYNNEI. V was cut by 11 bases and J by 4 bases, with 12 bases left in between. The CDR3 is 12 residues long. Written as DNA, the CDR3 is TGTGCCTGCGACAGCTTTAATCAGCCCCAGCATTTT. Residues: CACDSFNQPQHF.

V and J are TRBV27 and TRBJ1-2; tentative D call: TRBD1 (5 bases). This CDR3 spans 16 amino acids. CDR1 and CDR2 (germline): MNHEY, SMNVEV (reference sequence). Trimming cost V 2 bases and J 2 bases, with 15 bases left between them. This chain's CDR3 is CASSLGAGWRNYGYTF. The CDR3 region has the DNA TGTGCCAGCAGTTTAGGGGCAGGGTGGAGAAACTATGGCTACACCTTC.

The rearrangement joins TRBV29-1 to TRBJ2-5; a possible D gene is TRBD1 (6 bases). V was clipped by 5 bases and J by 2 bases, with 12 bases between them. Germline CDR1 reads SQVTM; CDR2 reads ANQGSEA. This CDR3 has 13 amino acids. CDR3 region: CSVKTGGQETQYF. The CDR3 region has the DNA TGCAGCGTTAAGACAGGAGGTCAAGAGACCCAGTACTTC.

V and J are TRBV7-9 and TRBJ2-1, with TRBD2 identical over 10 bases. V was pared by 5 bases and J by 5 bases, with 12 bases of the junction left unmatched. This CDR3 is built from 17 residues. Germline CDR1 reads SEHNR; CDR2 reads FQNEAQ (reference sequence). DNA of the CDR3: TGTGCCAGCAGCCGCCCAAGCCTAGCGGGGGTCAACAATGAGCAGTTCTTC. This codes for CASSRPSLAGVNNEQFF.

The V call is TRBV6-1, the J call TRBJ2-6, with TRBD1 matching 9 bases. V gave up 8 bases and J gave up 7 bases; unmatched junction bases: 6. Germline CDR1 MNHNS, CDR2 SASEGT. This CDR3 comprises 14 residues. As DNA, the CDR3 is TGTGCCAGCCTGGGACAGGGAGGTGCCAACGTCCTGACTTTC. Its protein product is CASLGQGGANVLTF.

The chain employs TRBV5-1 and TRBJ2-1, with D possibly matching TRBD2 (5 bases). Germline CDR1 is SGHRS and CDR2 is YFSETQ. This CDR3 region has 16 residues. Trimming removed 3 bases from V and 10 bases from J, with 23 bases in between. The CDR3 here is CASSSLPQLAAREQFF. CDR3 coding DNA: TGCGCCAGCAGCTCGCTACCCCAGCTAGCCGCCAGGGAGCAGTTCTTC. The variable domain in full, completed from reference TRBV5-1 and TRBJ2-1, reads KAGVTQTPRYLIKTRGQQVTLSCSPISGHRSVSWYQQTPGQGLQFLFEYFSETQRNKGNFPGRFSGRQFSNSRSEMNVSTLELGDSALYLCASSSLPQLAAREQFFGPGTRLTVL.

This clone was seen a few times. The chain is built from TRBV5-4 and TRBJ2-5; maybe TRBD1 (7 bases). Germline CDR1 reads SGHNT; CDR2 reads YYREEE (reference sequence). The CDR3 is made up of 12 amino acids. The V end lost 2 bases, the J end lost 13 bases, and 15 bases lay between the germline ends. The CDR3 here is CASSFGQGGPYF. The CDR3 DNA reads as TGTGCCAGCAGCTTTGGGCAGGGGGGCCCGTACTTC.

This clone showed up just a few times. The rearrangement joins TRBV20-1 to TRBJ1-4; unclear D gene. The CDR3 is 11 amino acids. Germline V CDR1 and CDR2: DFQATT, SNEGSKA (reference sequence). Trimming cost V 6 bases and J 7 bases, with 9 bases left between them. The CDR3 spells CSAQYREKLFF. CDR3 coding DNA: TGCAGTGCCCAGTACCGTGAAAAACTGTTTTTT.

The chain's CDR3 is CAISTGTGYNYGYTF. The CDR3 DNA sequence: TGTGCCATCAGCACCGGGACAGGGTACAACTATGGCTACACCTTC. This chain connects TRBV10-3 to TRBJ1-2; TRBD1 matches 9 bases. The CDR3 is made up of 15 amino acids. Germline assignment: CDR1 ENHRY and CDR2 SYGVKD. The junction had 7 bases not matched to a gene; V was cut back by 6 bases and J by 2 bases.